A selection of T cell receptor beta chains follows, all from one sample in a study of T cells in localized non-small cell lung cancer. Data came from immunoSEQ multiplex PCR; TCRdb stores just in-frame clones and leaves some out. The data show some 890 clones, less than 35% seen once. The sequenced sample was normal lung tissue next to the tumor, obtained before any cancer treatment. All receptors come from a woman aged 35-70 years with stage I squamous cell lung carcinoma. Each CDR3 is given with its conserved first and last residue. Clone size, where shown, is once, few, many, or a class for clones that have expanded.

CDR3,V,size,J
CASSPGAEGTDTQYF,TRBV10-2,once,TRBJ2-3
CASTAGGRHNEQFF,TRBV11-3,large,TRBJ2-1
CASSEDPAFNEKLFF,TRBV9,few,TRBJ1-4
CASSRMGQGIYGYTF,TRBV11-3,medium-sized,TRBJ1-2
CASRATTVPNEKLFF,TRBV5-1,.,TRBJ1-4
CATSLGTSGLRGELFF,TRBV15,.,TRBJ2-2
CASSHRTGRTGELFF,TRBV11-3,.,TRBJ2-2
CAISENALNTEAFF,TRBV10-3,.,TRBJ1-1
CASLWRAANTEAFF,TRBV19,few,TRBJ1-1
CSVGETYFGETQYF,TRBV29-1,.,TRBJ2-5
CASSLRGQGNQPQHF,TRBV9,.,TRBJ1-5
CASSMSSGTQYF,TRBV19,.,TRBJ2-5
CASTPKGPGNTEAFF,TRBV19,.,TRBJ1-1
CARENRQGSNYGYTF,TRBV30,few,TRBJ1-2
CASSIKGTGGGELFF,TRBV6-8,few,TRBJ2-2
CASSVGGYNTEAFF,TRBV9,few,TRBJ1-1